This entry is about one T cell receptor (beta chain). This sample was included in a study of blood T cell repertoires in COVID-19. Study-level information: Specimens from acute and convalescent COVID-19 originated in the United States, Italy and Spain. The analysed material was cDNA or gDNA that came from T cells, B-cell-depleted T cells, or PBMCs.

Original processing methods: Nucleated cell counts were estimated from reference gene primer amplification. The assay was immunoSEQ multiplex PCR, and TCRdb's table has in-frame clones only and misses some. For V, J and clone size, that table is used; D and trimming come from the DNA. The sample carries around 39,000 clones, over 70% recorded once. V trimming: 6 bases; J trimming: 2 bases; junction bases outside the gene matches: 5. The CDR3 contains 14 residues. The germline V gene encodes CDR1 KGHSH and CDR2 LQKENI. The sequencing input was peripheral blood. V usage is TRBV18 and J usage is TRBJ2-5; TRBD2 agrees at 8 bases. The sequence derives from a human donor in a cohort sampled during active COVID-19. The CDR3 DNA sequence: TGTGCCAGCTCCGCTCCTAGCGGGCAAGAGACCCAGTACTTC. Amino acid sequence: CASSAPSGQETQYF.